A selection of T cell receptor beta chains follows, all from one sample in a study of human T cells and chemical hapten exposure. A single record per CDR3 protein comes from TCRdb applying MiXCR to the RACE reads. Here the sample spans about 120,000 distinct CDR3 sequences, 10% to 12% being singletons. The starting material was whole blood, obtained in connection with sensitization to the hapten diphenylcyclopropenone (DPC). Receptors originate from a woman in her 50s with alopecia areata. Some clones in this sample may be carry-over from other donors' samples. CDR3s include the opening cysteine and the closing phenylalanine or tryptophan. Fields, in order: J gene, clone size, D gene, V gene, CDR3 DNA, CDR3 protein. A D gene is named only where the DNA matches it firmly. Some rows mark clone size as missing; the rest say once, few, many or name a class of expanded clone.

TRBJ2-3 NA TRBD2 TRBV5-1 TGCGCCAGCATTGGCGGGGGGGCCGGCACAGATACGCAGTATTTT CASIGGGAGTDTQYF
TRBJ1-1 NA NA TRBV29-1 TGCAGCGTAGAGCCCCTAGGGCGCACTGAAGCTTTCTTT CSVEPLGRTEAFF
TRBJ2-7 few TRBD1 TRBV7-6 TGTGCCAGCAGCTCTGCCGGGACAGGGGTGTACGAGCAGTACTTC CASSSAGTGVYEQYF
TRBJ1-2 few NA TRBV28 TGTGCCAGCAGTTTAGGGCCACGGCGCGGCTACACCTTC CASSLGPRRGYTF
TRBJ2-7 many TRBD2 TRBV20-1 TGCAGTGCTAGAGATCGAGCGGGAGGGCGTCGGTACGAGCAGTACTTC CSARDRAGGRRYEQYF
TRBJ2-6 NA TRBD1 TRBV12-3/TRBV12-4 TGTGCCAGCAGCAGTCCCGGGACAGGGGGCGGGTTCTCTGGGGCCAACGACCTGACTTTC CASSSPGTGGGFSGANDLTF
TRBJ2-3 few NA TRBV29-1 TGCAGCCAAAAGGGGGCAGATACGCAGTATTTT CSQKGADTQYF
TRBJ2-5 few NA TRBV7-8 TGTGCCAGCAGCCTCCATGACCGGGAAGAGACCCAGTACTTC CASSLHDREETQYF
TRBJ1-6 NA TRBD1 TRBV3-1 TGTGCCAGCAGCCAGGGGGGACAGAATTCACCCCTCCACTTT CASSQGGQNSPLHF
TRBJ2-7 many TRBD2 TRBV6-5 TGTGCCAGCAGTTACTCGTGGCGGGGGGGCGACGAGCAGTACTTC CASSYSWRGGDEQYF
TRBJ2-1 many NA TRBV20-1 TGCAGTGCTAGAGATCACCGGACAGACTACAATGAGCAGTTCTTC CSARDHRTDYNEQFF
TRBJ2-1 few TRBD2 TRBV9 TGTGCCAGCAGCGTTGGGACTAGCGGGAGTACCGATGAGCAGTTCTTC CASSVGTSGSTDEQFF
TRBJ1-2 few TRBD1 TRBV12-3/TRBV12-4 TGTGCCAGCAGCGAAGTTTACTCAGGGGGGGATGGCTACACCTTC CASSEVYSGGDGYTF
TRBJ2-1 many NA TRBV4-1 TGCGCCAGCAGCCAAAGCCCGGACAGTAGCTCCTACAATGAGCAGTTCTTC CASSQSPDSSSYNEQFF
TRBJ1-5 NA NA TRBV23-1 TGCGCCCGAAATCCGGGACAACAAAGTAATCAGCCCCAGCATTTT CARNPGQQSNQPQHF
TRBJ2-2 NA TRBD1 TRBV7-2 TGTGCCAGCAGCTTAGAGGACAGGGCGACCGGGGAGCTGTTTTTT CASSLEDRATGELFF
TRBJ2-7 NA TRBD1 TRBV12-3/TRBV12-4 TGTGCCAGCAGTTCACCGGGACAGGGTGGGCAGTACTTC CASSSPGQGGQYF
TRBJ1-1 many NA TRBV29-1 TGCAGCGTTCCCGGACAGAGCATGAACACTGAAGCTTTCTTT CSVPGQSMNTEAFF
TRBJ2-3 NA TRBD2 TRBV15 TGTGCCACCAGCCTACTAGCGGGTTCTAGCACAGATACGCAGTATTTT CATSLLAGSSTDTQYF
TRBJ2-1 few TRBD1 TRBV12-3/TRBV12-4 TGTGCCAGCAGCTCCGGGACAGGGTCCAATGAGCAGTTCTTC CASSSGTGSNEQFF
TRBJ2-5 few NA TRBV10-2 TGCGCCAGCAGTGAGCCCTCCGGGACCCAGTACTTC CASSEPSGTQYF
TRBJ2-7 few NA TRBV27 TGTGCCAGCAGGAGCGTCGGCTACTCCTACGAGCAGTACTTC CASRSVGYSYEQYF
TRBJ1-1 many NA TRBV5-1 TGCGCCAGCAGCTTCCAGCAGGGGATGAACACTGAAGCTTTCTTT CASSFQQGMNTEAFF
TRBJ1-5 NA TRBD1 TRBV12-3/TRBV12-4 TGTGCCAGCAGTTTAGGGACAGGGGTAAGCAATCAGCCCCAGCATTTT CASSLGTGVSNQPQHF
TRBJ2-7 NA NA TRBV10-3 TGTGCCATCAGTCAACAGGACGGTCCCTACGAGCAGTACTTC CAISQQDGPYEQYF
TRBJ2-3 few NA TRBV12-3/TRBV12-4 TGTGCCAGCCTTTGGGCCTCGGGCACAGATACGCAGTATTTT CASLWASGTDTQYF
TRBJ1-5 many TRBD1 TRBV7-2 TGTGCCAGCAGCTTCGACAGGGGCCGACGTTATAGCAATCAGCCCCAGCATTTT CASSFDRGRRYSNQPQHF